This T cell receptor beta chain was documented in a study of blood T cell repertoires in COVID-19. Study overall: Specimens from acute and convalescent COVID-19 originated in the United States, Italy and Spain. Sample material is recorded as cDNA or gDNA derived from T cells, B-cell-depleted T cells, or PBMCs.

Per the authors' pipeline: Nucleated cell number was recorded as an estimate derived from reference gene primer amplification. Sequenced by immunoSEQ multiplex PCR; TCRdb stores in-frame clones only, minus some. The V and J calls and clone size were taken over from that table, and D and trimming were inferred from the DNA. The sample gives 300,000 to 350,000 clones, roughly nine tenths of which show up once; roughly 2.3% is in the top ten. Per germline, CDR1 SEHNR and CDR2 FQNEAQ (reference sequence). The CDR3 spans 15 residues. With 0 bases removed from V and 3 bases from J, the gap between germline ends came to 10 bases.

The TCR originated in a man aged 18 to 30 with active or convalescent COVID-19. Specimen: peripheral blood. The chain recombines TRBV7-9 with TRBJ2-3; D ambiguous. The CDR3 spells CASSLAIAPTDTQYF. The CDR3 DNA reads TGTGCCAGCAGCTTAGCAATAGCCCCTACAGATACGCAGTATTTT.